The clone carrying this T cell receptor beta chain was recorded only once. Its antigen is still unknown. This sample is part of a study of memory CD4+ T cells and cytomegalovirus serostatus. Findings and caveats of the study: Each of 67 CMV-associated TCRbeta sequences occurred in one to five individuals. The CMV-associated TCR signature appears largely within the CD4+ memory repertoire.

The sort gate was single viable CD3+CD4+CD8-CD45RO+ cells for memory CD4+ T cells. Serum IgG to CMV pp150, pp28, p38 and p52 defined serostatus. CDR1 and CDR2 from the germline V gene are SGHRS and YFSETQ. V was shortened by 9 bases and J by 0 bases, with 15 bases between the two germline ends. The length of the CDR3 is 15 residues. The data were produced by immunoSEQ multiplex PCR, yet TCRdb's version contains in-frame clones alone and is incomplete. The profile shows more than 45,000 clones, 82% of them singletons. Sequences were obtained from memory CD4+ T cells from blood. V gene TRBV5-1 combines with J gene TRBJ2-2, with D possibly being TRBD2 (6 bases). This clonotype was sampled from an adult in good health and CMV-seronegative. The CDR3 loop reads CATSSGVANTGELFF. CDR3 nucleotides: TGCGCCACCTCATCGGGGGTGGCGAACACCGGGGAGCTGTTTTTT.